The 23 T cell receptor beta chains given below trace back to one sample, sequenced in a study of tumor-infiltrating lymphocytes in primary liver carcinoma. Co-extracted RNA and DNA came from approximately 20-30 mg of unsorted bulk tissue. The authors made TCR beta cDNA from approximately 500 ng total RNA with a constant-region primer. Libraries of TCR beta came from three nested multiplex PCR rounds with slightly modified ARM-PCR. The two initial PCR rounds, roughly 10 cycles each, used TRBV1-TRBV30 forward and C-beta reverse primers. Each CDR3 protein is one row after TCRdb ran MiXCR on the multiplex PCR reads. In the table there are roughly 86,000 distinct CDR3 sequences, approximately 68% of which are singletons. Sequenced sample: tumor-adjacent normal liver tissue. The receptors originated from a man in his forties or fifties with primary liver carcinoma and hepatitis B virus infection.

V is TRBV11-2 and J is TRBJ2-3; D gene uncertain. Looked up from germline, CDR1 is SGHAT and CDR2 is FQNNGV. Trimming took 5 bases from V and 11 from J, leaving 23 bases between them. This CDR3 is 15 amino acids long. This chain's CDR3 is CASSQGTPGTNRQYF. The CDR3 DNA follows: TGTGCCAGCAGCCAAGGAACTCCAGGCACAAATAGGCAGTATTTT.

On this clonotype: An end of the junction does not agree with germline; a read error may underlie this. The chain combines TRBV11-2 with TRBJ2-3; 8 bases match TRBD2. The CDR3 is 16 residues long. Looked up from germline, CDR1 is SGHAT and CDR2 is FQNNGV. The CDR3 sequence is CVSNLKSGRLTDTQYF. The CDR3 nucleotides are TGTGTCAGCAACTTAAAAAGCGGGAGATTAACAGATACGCAGTATTTT.

This clonotype was recorded many times. This chain links TRBV6-6 with TRBJ2-3; D is unresolved. Germline V gene sequence: CDR1 MNHNY, CDR2 SVGAGI (reference sequence). Trimming took 5 bases from V and 2 from J, leaving 17 bases between them. The length of the CDR3 is 16 residues. The CDR3 here is CASSRDLIGPTDTQYF. The DNA for the CDR3 is TGTGCCAGCAGTCGAGACCTAATAGGTCCCACAGATACGCAGTATTTT.

The sample holds one count of this clonotype. Mismatch with germline at one junction end may stem from a read error. The chain joins TRBV11-2 to TRBJ2-1, with 8 positions matching TRBD2. Germline V gives CDR1 SGHAT, CDR2 FQNNGV. This CDR3 has 15 amino acids. The CDR3 protein is CASSLTSGGVYEQSF. Written as DNA, the CDR3 is TGTGCCAGCAGCCTAACTAGCGGCGGGGTATATGAGCAGTCCTTC. Combining the CDR3 with reference TRBV11-2 and TRBJ2-1 gives the whole variable domain EAGVAQSPRYKIIEKRQSVAFWCNPISGHATLYWYQQILGQGPKLLIQFQNNGVVDDSQLPKDRFSAERLKGVDSTLKIQPAKLEDSAVYLCASSLTSGGVYEQSFGPGTRLTVL.

This chain joins TRBV28 and TRBJ2-3; D not certain. The V gene lost 5 bases and the J gene lost 0 bases, with 6 bases spanning the gap. In germline, CDR1 is MDHEN, CDR2 SYDVKM. The CDR3 has 13 residues. In DNA form, the CDR3 reads TGTGCCAGCAGTACAATCAGCACAGATACGCAGTATTTT. It translates to CASSTISTDTQYF.

About this clonotype: Sequence at one end of the junction differs from germline and may be a read error. CDR3 residues: CVSSMLAGLGDEQFF. The CDR3 DNA is TGTGTCAGCAGCATGCTAGCGGGGTTGGGGGATGAGCAGTTCTTC. The gene calls are TRBV11-2 and TRBJ2-1, with 9 bases aligning to TRBD2. The CDR3 contains 15 residues. Germline V gene data show CDR1 as SGHAT and CDR2 as FQNNGV.

About this clonotype itself: At one end the junction does not follow the germline gene, possibly because of a read error. The gene calls are TRBV5-1 and TRBJ2-1, with 7 bases identical to TRBD2. This CDR3 is 14 amino acids long. CDR1 is SGHRS and CDR2 is YFSETQ in the germline V gene. The CDR3, as DNA: TGCGCCAGCAGCCCGCTAACGGGAGGTAATGAGCGGTTCTTC. Residues: CASSPLTGGNERFF.

A few counts support this clonotype. The chain combines TRBV30 with TRBJ1-5, with D hard to call. CDR1 and CDR2 from the germline V gene are GTSNPN and SVGIG (reference sequence). The CDR3 extends over 16 amino acids. With 4 bases removed from V and 0 bases from J, the gap between germline ends came to 16 bases. The CDR3 DNA reads as TGTGCCTGGAATGAAGCCGGGTCAGCTAGCAATCAGCCCCAGCATTTT. Encoded protein: CAWNEAGSASNQPQHF.

This clonotype was recorded once. An end of the junction differs from the germline gene, which may be a read error. The chain combines TRBV6-1 with TRBJ2-7, with 11 nucleotides matching TRBD2. The CDR3 spans 15 residues. The germline gives CDR1 MNHNS, CDR2 SASEGT. The CDR3 protein is CTSSETSGSSYEQYF. Here the CDR3 DNA reads TGTACCAGCAGTGAAACTAGCGGGAGCTCCTACGAGCAGTACTTT.

In the case of this clonotype: Just one base apart from a much larger clone, this may be a read error. The V gene is TRBV24-1, the J gene TRBJ2-3; the D gene is possibly TRBD2 (5 bases). This CDR3 has 16 amino acids. Germline values: CDR1 KGHDR, CDR2 SFDVKD. The V and J ends lost 8 bases and 2 bases respectively, with 19 bases between them. CDR3 amino acids: CATTGPGLLITDTQYF. The CDR3 DNA follows: TGTGCCACCACTGGCCCCGGACTGCTCATCACAGATACGCAGTATTTT.

The chain combines TRBV11-3 with TRBJ2-1, with a possible D match to TRBD1 (6 bases). CDR3 length: 15 residues. Trimming took 4 bases from V and 7 from J, leaving 17 bases between them. Germline loops: CDR1 SGHNT, CDR2 YENEEA. Here the CDR3 DNA reads TGTGCCAGCAGCTCGACAGGATTAGCCTCGAATGAGCAGTTCTTC. Encoded protein: CASSSTGLASNEQFF.

Of note for this clonotype: One base away lies a much larger clone, so this may be a sequencing read error. The genes are TRBV10-1 and TRBJ2-3; D assignment may be TRBD1 or TRBD2 (5 bases each). This CDR3 contains 13 residues. Germline CDR1 WNHNN, CDR2 SYGVQD (reference sequence). The CDR3: CASRGENADSQYF. The CDR3 DNA is TGCGCCAGCAGAGGGGAGAATGCAGATTCGCAGTATTTT.

To note about this clonotype: At one boundary the junction diverges from the germline segment, which might be a read error. V gene TRBV2 combines with J gene TRBJ2-1, with TRBD2 matching over 9 bases. The CDR3 has 19 residues. CDR1 and CDR2 from the germline V gene are SNHLY and FYNNEI. This CDR3 reads CASHESRGGPRSSYNERFF. The CDR3 region has the DNA TGTGCCAGCCATGAGTCGCGGGGGGGCCCGAGAAGCTCCTACAATGAGCGGTTCTTC.

Note on this clonotype: It may be a read error: a sequence one base away is much more abundant. Since no conserved phenylalanine or tryptophan closes the CDR3, a read error is the likely cause. The V and J genes are TRBV12-3 or TRBV12-4 and TRBJ1-1; D is possibly TRBD1 (6 bases). The length of the CDR3 is 14 residues. The V gene lost 2 bases and the J gene lost 4 bases, with 11 bases spanning the gap. CDR3 in amino acids: CASSLRGIGTEAFS. DNA for the CDR3: TGTGCCAGCAGTTTAAGGGGGATCGGCACTGAAGCTTTCTCT.

On this clonotype itself: One base away lies a much larger clone, so this may be a sequencing read error. The rearrangement links TRBV6-1 to TRBJ2-1; TRBD2 agrees at 7 bases. CDR3 length: 12 residues. V shed 8 bases and J 9 bases; nucleotides not matched to a gene: 7. Looked up from germline, CDR1 is MNHNS and CDR2 is SASEGT. Here the CDR3 DNA reads TGTGCCAGCCGCTTCGGCGGGGGTGAGCAGTTCTTC. Translated: CASRFGGGEQFF.

This clonotype has more than one count but fewer than ten. A read error may explain this, as a much larger clone is one base away. V usage is TRBV29-1 and J usage is TRBJ2-2; tentative D call: TRBD1 (5 bases). Germline lookup yields CDR1 SQVTM and CDR2 ANQGSEA. This CDR3 contains 13 residues. V lost 6 bases to trimming and J lost 6 bases, with 14 bases between them. CDR3 nucleotide sequence: TGCAGCGTCCCTGACAGTAACGCCGGGGAGCTGTTTTTT. Translated, it gives CSVPDSNAGELFF.

V gene TRBV6-6 combines with J gene TRBJ2-7; TRBD2 might be the D (5 bases). Germline V gene lookup returns CDR1 MNHNY and CDR2 SVGAGI (reference sequence). This CDR3 comprises 14 residues. V lost 7 bases and J lost 3, with 16 bases in between. Here the CDR3 DNA reads TGTGCCAGCAACCGCGCAGGACTCTACTACGAGCAGTACTTC. Protein: CASNRAGLYYEQYF.

A note on this clonotype: A much larger clone lies a single base off, so this may be a read error. The V call is TRBV5-6, the J call TRBJ2-3; weak D call: TRBD1 (7 bases). The V end was cut by 0 bases, the J end by 7 bases, with 18 bases between. The CDR3 is made up of 16 amino acids. Germline V CDR1 and CDR2: SGHDT, YYEEEE. The CDR3 is CASSLDTLRGAHTQYF. DNA for the CDR3: TGTGCCAGCAGCTTGGATACCCTCAGGGGGGCACATACGCAGTATTTT.

The V and J genes are TRBV28 and TRBJ2-7, with 9 bases lining up with TRBD2. This CDR3 has 14 residues. The germline V gene encodes CDR1 MDHEN and CDR2 SYDVKM. After removal of 7 bases from V and 2 bases from J, the junction contained 6 bases not matched to a gene. The CDR3 DNA reads TGTGCCAGCACCGAGGCTAGCGGGACCTACGAGCAGTACTTC. This encodes CASTEASGTYEQYF.

This chain uses TRBV20-1 with TRBJ2-1; the D gene could be TRBD1 or TRBD2 (6 bases each). Germline CDR1 reads DFQATT; CDR2 reads SNEGSKA (reference sequence). V lost 4 bases and J lost 2, with 9 bases in between. CDR3 length: 13 amino acids. The CDR3 DNA reads as TGCAGTGCTATGCGGGACACCTACAATGAGCAGTTCTTC. Residues: CSAMRDTYNEQFF.

The chain's CDR3 is CASSPGLAGEVEQFF. As DNA, the CDR3 is TGCGCCAGCAGCCCCGGACTAGCGGGAGAGGTTGAGCAGTTCTTC. V is TRBV5-1 and J is TRBJ2-1; 13 nucleotides agree with TRBD2. This CDR3 is built from 15 residues. Losses at the gene ends were 4 bases for V and 9 bases for J; bases not matched to a gene: 7. Germline loops: CDR1 SGHRS, CDR2 YFSETQ. Full variable domain (rest looked up from reference TRBV5-1 and TRBJ2-1): KAGVTQTPRYLIKTRGQQVTLSCSPISGHRSVSWYQQTPGQGLQFLFEYFSETQRNKGNFPGRFSGRQFSNSRSEMNVSTLELGDSALYLCASSPGLAGEVEQFFGPGTRLTVL.

This clonotype occurred once. This rearrangement joins TRBV11-2 to TRBJ2-1; the match to TRBD2 covers 7 bases. The CDR3 consists of 18 residues. Germline trimming cut 6 bases from V and 5 bases from J; bases unmatched to any gene: 19. Per germline, CDR1 SGHAT and CDR2 FQNNGV. The CDR3 DNA reads TGTGCCAGCAGACCGACCGGGGCGACTGCGGGAGACGACAATGAGCAGTTCTTC. Protein sequence: CASRPTGATAGDDNEQFF.

This clonotype was picked up one time. One junction end disagrees with the germline gene, perhaps due to a read error. The gene calls are TRBV7-9 and TRBJ2-7, with 13 bases aligning to TRBD2. CDR1 is SEHNR, CDR2 FQNEAQ, per germline (reference sequence). CDR3 length: 13 amino acids. The CDR3 DNA reads as TGTGTCAGCATCTCCGGGACTAGCGGGAATTGGTACTTC. This encodes CVSISGTSGNWYF. The full variable domain, rest sourced from reference TRBV7-9 and TRBJ2-7, is DTGVSQNPRHKITKRGQNVTFRCDPISEHNRLYWYRQTLGQGPEFLTYFQNEAQLEKSRLLSDRFSAERPKGSFSTLEIQRTEQGDSAMYLCVSISGTSGNWYFGPGTRLTVT.